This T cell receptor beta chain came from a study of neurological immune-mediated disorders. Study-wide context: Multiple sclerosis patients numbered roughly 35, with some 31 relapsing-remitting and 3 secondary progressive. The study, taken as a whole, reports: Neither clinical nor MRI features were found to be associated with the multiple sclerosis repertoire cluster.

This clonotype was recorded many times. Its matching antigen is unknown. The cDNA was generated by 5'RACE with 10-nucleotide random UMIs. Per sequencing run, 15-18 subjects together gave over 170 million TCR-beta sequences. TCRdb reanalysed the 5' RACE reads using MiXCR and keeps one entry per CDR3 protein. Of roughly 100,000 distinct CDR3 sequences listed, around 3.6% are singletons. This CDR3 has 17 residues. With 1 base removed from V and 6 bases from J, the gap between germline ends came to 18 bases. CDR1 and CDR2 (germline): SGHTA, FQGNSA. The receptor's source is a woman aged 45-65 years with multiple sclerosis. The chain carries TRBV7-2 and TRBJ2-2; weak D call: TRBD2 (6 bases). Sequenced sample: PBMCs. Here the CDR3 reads CASSLVGGSGYSGELFF. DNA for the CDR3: TGTGCCAGCAGCTTAGTTGGAGGGTCAGGATATTCCGGGGAGCTGTTTTTT.